This TCR beta chain was sequenced for a study of CD8 T cells in ankylosing spondylitis (dated by TCRdb to about 2017). Study-wide context: The study profiled T cell receptor beta repertoires in healthy donors and ankylosing spondylitis patients to find disease-linked TCR variants. In total, the full study cohort was made up of 85 to 140 healthy donors and roughly 27 ankylosing spondylitis patients. Peripheral blood was sampled, and synovial fluid was also collected from ankylosing spondylitis patients. The paper's findings and limits, for the study overall: Some motif variants had previously been reported in the synovial fluid and blood of reactive arthritis patients, which suggests shared mechanisms of disease initiation. A TCR beta motif of fewer than 10 highly homologous amino acid variants appeared characteristic of blood from ankylosing spondylitis patients. The disease-linked clones were reported to be significantly enriched in matched synovial fluid samples from ankylosing spondylitis patients. The disease-linked clones had a CD8+ phenotype and were found at relatively low frequencies in peripheral blood.

Note on this clonotype: Its antigen target is currently unknown. No base-level quality is on record; no much larger clone is a single base apart.

V gives up 1 base and J gives up 3 bases, and the segment between their germline ends measures 22 bases. Including the terminal cysteine and phenylalanine, the CDR3 comprises 17 residues. CDR3 DNA is the only sequence kept; it has 51 bases, read in frame from the first base. The germline V gene (reference sequence) gives CDR1 as GTSNPN and CDR2 as SVGIG. Data came from an Illumina HiSeq 2500. Quantitative 5'-RACE with molecular barcodes was the method used to prepare the TCR beta libraries. The study's processing was this. A new computational method, built on a probabilistic model of VDJ rearrangement, was used to identify disease-linked TCR variants. TCRdb itself trimmed the public reads at Q25 with fastp, ran MiXCR and retained productive beta chains. Merged by CDR3 protein, the rows form single entries marked with the most common genes and DNA. The V and J calls follow TCRdb's processing rather than the paper's. The sample table lists fewer than 400,000 distinct CDR3 sequences, 14% to 15% of them with a count of one. The top ten clonotypes cover around 1% of the sample.

The chain uses TRBV30 and TRBJ2-7; the D gene is possibly TRBD1, with 6 bases matching. The sequenced material came from blood, either unsorted or a sorted T cell fraction (not recorded which). The receptor was derived from a male donor with ankylosing spondylitis or in good health (not recorded which). The DNA reads as follows: TGTGCCTGGAGTGCTTACCGACAGGCCGGTCGTGGCTACGAGCAGTACTTC. Its protein product is CAWSAYRQAGRGYEQYF.